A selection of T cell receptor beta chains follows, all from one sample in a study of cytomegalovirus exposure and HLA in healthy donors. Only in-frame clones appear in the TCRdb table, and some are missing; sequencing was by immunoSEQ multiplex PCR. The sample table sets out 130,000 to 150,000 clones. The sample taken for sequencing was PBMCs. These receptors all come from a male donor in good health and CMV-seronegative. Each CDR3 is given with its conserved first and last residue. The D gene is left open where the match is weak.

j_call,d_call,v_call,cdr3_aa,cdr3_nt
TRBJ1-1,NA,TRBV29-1,CSGADTEAFF,TGCAGCGGGGCTGACACTGAAGCTTTCTTT
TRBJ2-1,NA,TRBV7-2,CASSLGQGLNEQFF,TGTGCCAGCAGCTTAGGGCAGGGCCTCAATGAGCAGTTCTTC
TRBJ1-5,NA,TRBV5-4,CASSLGGQDNQPQHF,TGTGCCAGCAGCTTAGGAGGGCAGGACAATCAGCCCCAGCATTTT
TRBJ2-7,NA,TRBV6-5,CASSRGKASYEQYF,TGTGCCAGCAGTAGGGGGAAGGCCTCCTACGAGCAGTACTTC
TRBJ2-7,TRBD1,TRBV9,CASSPWTGGPYEQYF,TGTGCCAGCAGCCCATGGACAGGGGGCCCCTACGAGCAGTACTTC
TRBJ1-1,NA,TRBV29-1,CSVELSGSATFF,TGCAGCGTTGAACTTTCAGGGTCCGCGACTTTCTTT
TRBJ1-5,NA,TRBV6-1,CASGEGINQPQHF,TGTGCCAGCGGAGAGGGAATCAATCAGCCCCAGCATTTT
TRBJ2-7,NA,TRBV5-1,CASRAETYEQYF,TGCGCCAGCAGAGCGGAGACCTACGAGCAGTACTTC
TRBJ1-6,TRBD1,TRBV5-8,CASSDTRDSNSPLHF,TGTGCCAGCAGCGATACCCGGGACAGTAATTCACCCCTCCACTTT
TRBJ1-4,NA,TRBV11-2,CASSLVRANEKLFF,TGTGCCAGCAGCTTAGTGCGGGCTAATGAAAAACTGTTTTTT
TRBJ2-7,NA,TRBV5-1,CASSLTAYEQYF,TGCGCCAGCAGCTTGACAGCCTACGAGCAGTACTTC
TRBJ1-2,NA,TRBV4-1,CASSPSSEALRPGGYTF,TGCGCCAGCAGCCCCTCGAGTGAGGCACTTCGACCAGGGGGCTACACCTTC
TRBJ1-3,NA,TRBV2,CASSEVRTLGNTIYF,TGTGCCAGCAGTGAAGTTCGTACATTGGGAAACACCATATATTTT
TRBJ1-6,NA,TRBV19,CASAGTSNSPLHF,TGTGCCAGTGCCGGGACATCTAATTCACCCCTCCACTTT
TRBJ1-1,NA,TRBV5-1,CASSIGHRDTEAFF,TGCGCCAGCAGCATCGGACACCGGGACACTGAAGCTTTCTTT
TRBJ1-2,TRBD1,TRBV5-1,CASSLGPGQGNGYTF,TGCGCCAGCAGCTTGGGTCCGGGACAGGGAAATGGCTACACCTTC
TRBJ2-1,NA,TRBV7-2,CASSLFQGDLGEQFF,TGTGCCAGCAGCTTATTTCAAGGGGACTTGGGGGAGCAGTTCTTC
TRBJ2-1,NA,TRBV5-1,CASSSGGFNEQFF,TGCGCCAGCAGCTCAGGGGGGTTCAATGAGCAGTTCTTC
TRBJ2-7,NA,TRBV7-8,CASSKLALNSGAHEQYF,TGTGCCAGCAGCAAACTTGCGTTGAACTCAGGGGCCCACGAGCAGTACTTC
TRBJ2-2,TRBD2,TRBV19,CASSNLAGVFGELFF,TGTGCCAGTAGTAACCTAGCGGGGGTCTTTGGGGAGCTGTTTTTT
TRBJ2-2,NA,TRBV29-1,CSVELPYTGELFF,TGCAGCGTTGAACTACCGTACACCGGGGAGCTGTTTTTT
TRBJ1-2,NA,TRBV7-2,CASSRWIQGSSGYTF,TGTGCCAGCAGCCGATGGATACAGGGTAGTAGTGGCTACACCTTC
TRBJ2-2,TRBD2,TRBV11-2,CASSLWTSDGGELFF,TGTGCCAGCAGCTTATGGACTAGCGACGGTGGGGAGCTGTTTTTT
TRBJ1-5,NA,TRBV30,CAWSVNGIDQPQHF,TGTGCCTGGAGTGTAAACGGGATCGATCAGCCCCAGCATTTT
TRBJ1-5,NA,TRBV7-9,CASSSGGAGRNQPQHF,TGTGCCAGCAGCTCGGGCGGAGCGGGACGCAATCAGCCCCAGCATTTT